A single TCR beta chain is shown here with its context. This CDR3 contains 20 residues. Germline assignment: CDR1 SGHRS and CDR2 YFSETQ. Trimming shortened V by 2 bases and J by 0 bases, and 23 bases separated the two germline ends. The data derive from a study of blood T cell repertoires in COVID-19. Across the study: Sites in the United States, Italy and Spain provided acute and convalescent COVID-19 samples. T cells, B-cell-depleted T cells, or PBMCs provided the cDNA or gDNA that served as material.

The authors' processing: It was from reference gene primer amplification that nucleated cell counts were estimated. Clones were sequenced by immunoSEQ multiplex PCR, and TCRdb holds only the in-frame ones, with some missing. From that table come the V and J calls and clone size; the DNA was used to work out D and trimming. The data contain approximately 410,000 clones, 86% of them seen just once; the ten biggest clones take up roughly 1.4%. Sequencing was carried out using peripheral blood. The origin of this receptor is a woman aged 25 to 39 with active or convalescent COVID-19. The V and J genes are TRBV5-1 and TRBJ1-4; TRBD1 is a possible D gene (6 bases). CDR3 DNA: TGCGCCAGCAGCTTTTTATGGGGGCCTAAAAACGGAGCAACTAATGAAAAACTGTTTTTT. Amino acids: CASSFLWGPKNGATNEKLFF.